These T cell receptor beta chains were read from a single sample in a study of cytomegalovirus exposure and HLA in healthy donors. The repertoire was sequenced with immunoSEQ multiplex PCR; TCRdb's copy has only in-frame clones and lacks some. The data contain around 130,000 clones, about three quarters of them seen just once; the ten biggest clones take up more than 6%. Source material: PBMCs. These TCRs come from a man aged 40-49 years in good health and CMV-seropositive. Both conserved end residues are part of each CDR3.

V: TRBV7-8; J: TRBJ1-5; CDR3: CASSLGEGAWQPQHF
V: TRBV11-2; J: TRBJ2-5; CDR3: CASGEGGETQYF
V: TRBV2; J: TRBJ2-1; CDR3: CASRESGVAYNEQFF
V: TRBV29-1; J: TRBJ1-2; CDR3: CSVVDRGLFYGYTF
V: TRBV11-1; J: TRBJ2-6; CDR3: CASSLVSSGANVLTF
V: TRBV2; J: TRBJ1-4; CDR3: CASSSIDRTNEKLFF
V: TRBV5-5; J: TRBJ1-1; CDR3: CASSHKRDRGTEAFF
V: TRBV28; J: TRBJ1-4; CDR3: CASSLGTGREKLFF
V: TRBV9; J: TRBJ2-3; CDR3: CASSPDPSAGGKGSAQYF
V: TRBV2; J: TRBJ2-7; CDR3: CASREPGTATHEQYF
V: TRBV12-5; J: TRBJ1-5; CDR3: CASGLEGLLNQPQHF
V: TRBV5-4; J: TRBJ2-2; CDR3: CASSSRGGGRSGELFF
V: TRBV5-4; J: TRBJ2-1; CDR3: CASSLDLAVPYNEQFF
V: TRBV5-4; J: TRBJ2-7; CDR3: CASSSTNREQYF
V: TRBV28; J: TRBJ2-2; CDR3: CASSSTWGDGELFF
V: TRBV29-1; J: TRBJ2-3; CDR3: CSAGLAGVRDTQYF
V: TRBV19; J: TRBJ2-7; CDR3: CASSMSAIDYEQYF
V: TRBV2; J: TRBJ2-7; CDR3: CASSEDRRGPYEQYF
V: TRBV7-2; J: TRBJ1-5; CDR3: CASSLADRDWNQPQHF
V: TRBV29-1; J: TRBJ2-3; CDR3: CSGLLTESPDTQYF
V: TRBV4-2; J: TRBJ1-5; CDR3: CASSREGGNQPQHF
V: TRBV9; J: TRBJ2-7; CDR3: CASSDRDSPYEQYF